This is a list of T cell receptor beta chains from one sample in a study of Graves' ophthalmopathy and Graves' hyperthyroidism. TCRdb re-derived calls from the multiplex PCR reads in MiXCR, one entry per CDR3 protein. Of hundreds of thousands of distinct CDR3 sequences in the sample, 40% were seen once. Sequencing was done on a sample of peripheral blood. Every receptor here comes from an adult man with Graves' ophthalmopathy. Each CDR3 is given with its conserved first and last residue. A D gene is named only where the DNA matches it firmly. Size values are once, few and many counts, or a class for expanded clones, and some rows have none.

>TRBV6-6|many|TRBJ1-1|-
TGTGCCAGCAGCACATGGGGCGCTGAAGCTTTCTTT
CASSTWGAEAFF
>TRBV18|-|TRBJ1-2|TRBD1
TGTGCCAGCTCACCACTAACAGGGGATGGCTACACCTTC
CASSPLTGDGYTF
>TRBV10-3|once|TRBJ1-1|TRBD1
TGTGCCATCAGGGGGACAGGGGTGGGAACTGAAGCTTTCTTT
CAIRGTGVGTEAFF
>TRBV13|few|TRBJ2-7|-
TGTGCCAGCAGCGCCAACAGGGTGCGGATCCACGAGCAGTACTTC
CASSANRVRIHEQYF
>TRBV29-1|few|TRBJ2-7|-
TGCAGCGTTGAGGCGCAAAGCTCCTACGAGCAGTACTTC
CSVEAQSSYEQYF
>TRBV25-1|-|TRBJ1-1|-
TGTGCCAGCAGTGATCAGGGCCGCCCGGGAGAAGCTTTCTTT
CASSDQGRPGEAFF
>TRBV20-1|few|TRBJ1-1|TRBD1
TGCAGTGCTTGGACAGGTCGGAACACTGAAGCTTTCTTT
CSAWTGRNTEAFF
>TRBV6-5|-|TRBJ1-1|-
TGTGCCAGCAGTTACGCTGGTCGCGGAACTGAAGCTTTCTTT
CASSYAGRGTEAFF
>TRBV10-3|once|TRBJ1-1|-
TGTGCCATCAGTGAGCAGGGAATGGGTAGCACTGAAGCTTTCTTT
CAISEQGMGSTEAFF
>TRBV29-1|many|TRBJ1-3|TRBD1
TGCAGCGTTGGTGGACAGGACCAAAACACCATATATTTT
CSVGGQDQNTIYF
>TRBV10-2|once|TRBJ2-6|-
TGTGCCGTAAGCAAGGACAGCTCTGGGGCCAACGTCCTGACTTTC
CAVSKDSSGANVLTF
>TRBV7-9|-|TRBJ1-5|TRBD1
TGTGCCAGCAGCACCCGGACAGGGGGCGAAGGACAGCATTTT
CASSTRTGGEGQHF
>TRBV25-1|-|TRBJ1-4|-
TGTGCCAGCAGCCAACTCGGGACGGGCAATGAAAAACTGTTTTTT
CASSQLGTGNEKLFF
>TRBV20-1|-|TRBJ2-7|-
TGCAGTGCTAGAGTTCGAGGTGCATTCCCCTACGAGCAGTACTTC
CSARVRGAFPYEQYF
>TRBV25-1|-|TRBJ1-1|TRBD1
TGTGCCAGCATAAGAACAGGGGCAGGGAACACTGAAGCTTTCTTT
CASIRTGAGNTEAFF
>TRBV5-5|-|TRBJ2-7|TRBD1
TGTGCCAGCAGCCCCCGGACAGGGGCCCTCTACGAGCAGTACTTC
CASSPRTGALYEQYF
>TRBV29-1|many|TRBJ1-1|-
TGCAGCGTTGAGAGAGGACAGCGAGCTTTCTTT
CSVERGQRAFF
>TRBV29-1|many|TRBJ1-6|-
TGCAGCGTTGGGACAGAAACCCGAAATTCACCCCTCCACTTT
CSVGTETRNSPLHF
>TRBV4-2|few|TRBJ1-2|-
TGTGCCAGCAATATAGGAGCCAGGAGCAACTATGGCTACACCTTC
CASNIGARSNYGYTF
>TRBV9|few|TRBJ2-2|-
TGTGCCAGCAGCGTAACAGGTTGGAACACCGGGGAGCTGTTTTTT
CASSVTGWNTGELFF
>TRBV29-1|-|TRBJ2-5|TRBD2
TGCAGCGCCGGACTAGCGGGAGGGACCCAGTACTTC
CSAGLAGGTQYF
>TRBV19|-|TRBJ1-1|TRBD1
TGTGCCAGTAGTAACCGGGACAGGGCAAACACTGAAGCTTTCTTT
CASSNRDRANTEAFF
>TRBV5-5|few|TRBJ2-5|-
TGTGCCAGCAGCCGGGGACTCCAAGACCCCCAGACCCAGTACTTC
CASSRGLQDPQTQYF
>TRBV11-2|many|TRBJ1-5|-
TGTGCCAGCAGCAGAGGGGTGGGCAATCAGCCCCAGCATTTT
CASSRGVGNQPQHF